A single sample gave rise to the 24 T cell receptor beta chains below, sequenced in a study of blood T cell repertoires in COVID-19. Libraries were prepared by immunoSEQ multiplex PCR; TCRdb keeps only in-frame clonotypes and omits some of them. Of 210,000 or so clones listed, approximately 90% were seen once; the top ten hold less than 3%. The sample comprised peripheral blood. Source of these receptors: a young man with COVID-19, enrolled during active disease.

The chain employs TRBV28 and TRBJ2-3; 8 nucleotides align to TRBD2. Trimming cost V 6 bases and J 2 bases; bases outside gene matches: 4. Per germline, CDR1 MDHEN and CDR2 SYDVKM. The CDR3 runs to 14 residues. The CDR3 DNA is TGTGCCAGCAGGCTTAGCGGGACCACAGATACGCAGTATTTT. It encodes CASRLSGTTDTQYF.

The rearrangement uses TRBV14 and TRBJ2-1; 11 bases map to TRBD2. The J segment lost 9 bases and the V segment lost 1 base, leaving 11 bases of the junction unmatched. This CDR3 has 17 amino acids. CDR1 SGHDN and CDR2 FVKESK come from the germline V gene. CDR3 DNA: TGTGCCAGCAGCCAAGGACTAGCGGGACTCCCCCTGGGTGAGCAGTTCTTC. This encodes CASSQGLAGLPLGEQFF.

This chain joins TRBV12-3 or TRBV12-4 and TRBJ1-4; weak D call: TRBD1 (5 bases). There are 13 residues in the CDR3. Trimming removed 7 bases from V and 7 bases from J, with 13 bases in between. Here the CDR3 reads CASTGGLGEKLFF. The CDR3 coding sequence is TGTGCCAGCACGGGGGGTTTGGGTGAAAAACTGTTTTTT.

This chain joins TRBV5-6 and TRBJ2-7; the D is unclear. Germline CDR1 SGHDT, CDR2 YYEEEE. Trimming left V 1 base short and J 2 bases short, with 10 bases between. This CDR3 region has 14 residues. The CDR3 nucleotides are TGTGCCAGCAGCTTGTTTAGTCCCCCCTACGAGCAGTACTTC. It translates to CASSLFSPPYEQYF.

The V gene is TRBV3-1 (or the pseudogene TRBV3-2), the J gene TRBJ1-1, with 10 bases matching TRBD1. CDR3 length equals 14 residues. J gave up 6 bases and V 0 bases, and 1 base lay outside the gene matches. Germline CDR1 reads LGHDT; CDR2 reads YNNKEL (reference sequence). The CDR3 DNA reads as TGTGCCAGCAGCCAAGAAGGACAGGGGGCTGAAGCTTTCTTT. Translated: CASSQEGQGAEAFF.

This chain connects TRBV5-6 to TRBJ1-4; 7 positions agree with TRBD1. After removal of 4 bases from V and 5 bases from J, the junction contained 14 bases not matched to a gene. This CDR3 contains 17 residues. Germline assignment: CDR1 SGHDT and CDR2 YYEEEE. The CDR3 is CASSLGQIQAQNEKLFF. CDR3 DNA sequence: TGTGCCAGCAGCCTGGGACAGATACAAGCACAGAATGAAAAACTGTTTTTT.

V usage is TRBV6-5 and J usage is TRBJ1-6, with 7 bases matching TRBD1. Germline trimming cut 10 bases from V and 7 bases from J; bases unmatched to any gene: 7. Germline values: CDR1 MNHEY, CDR2 SVGAGI. This CDR3 has 13 residues. CDR3 nucleotide sequence: TGTGCCACAGGGGGACAGCCCAATTCACCCCTCCACTTT. It codes for CATGGQPNSPLHF.

This chain joins TRBV19 and TRBJ1-1; D is perhaps TRBD1 (5 bases). The CDR3 has 13 amino acids. Germline CDR1 LNHDA, CDR2 SQIVND (reference sequence). Trimming took 5 bases from V and 4 from J, leaving 11 bases between them. In nucleotides, the CDR3 is TGTGCCAGTAGTCCCCTAGGGGTCACTGAAGCTTTCTTT. It translates to CASSPLGVTEAFF. Filled out from reference TRBV19 and TRBJ1-1, the complete variable domain reads DGGITQSPKYLFRKEGQNVTLSCEQNLNHDAMYWYRQDPGQGLRLIYYSQIVNDFQKGDIAEGYSVSREKKESFPLTVTSAQKNPTAFYLCASSPLGVTEAFFGQGTRLTVV.

V gene TRBV19 combines with J gene TRBJ1-2; 7 nucleotides line up with TRBD1. Germline V gene sequence: CDR1 LNHDA, CDR2 SQIVND (reference sequence). There are 17 residues in the CDR3. Trimming removed 0 bases from V and 2 bases from J; junction bases left unmatched: 9. The DNA of the CDR3 is TGTGCCAGTAGTATAGATCTCTCGACAGGGACGAACTATGGCTACACCTTC. It encodes CASSIDLSTGTNYGYTF.

V is TRBV18 and J is TRBJ1-4; 10 bases fit TRBD1. Germline V gene data show CDR1 as KGHSH and CDR2 as LQKENI. V shed 3 bases and J 8 bases; nucleotides not matched to a gene: 3. This CDR3 contains 14 residues. CDR3 in amino acids: CASSPGTGDEKLFF. CDR3 sequence (DNA): TGTGCCAGCTCACCCGGGACAGGGGACGAAAAACTGTTTTTT.

The chain has TRBV19 and TRBJ2-7; 9 bases are a match to TRBD2. V gave up 5 bases and J gave up 2 bases; unmatched junction bases: 16. CDR1 is LNHDA, CDR2 SQIVND, per germline (reference sequence). The CDR3 runs to 18 residues. CDR3 loop: CASSSRTSETAAPYEQYF. CDR3 DNA sequence: TGTGCCAGTAGTTCACGGACTAGCGAGACCGCGGCTCCCTACGAGCAGTACTTC.

This rearrangement joins TRBV6-5 to TRBJ1-2; 11 bases line up with TRBD1. Trimming at V came to 8 bases and at J to 8 bases, leaving 13 bases not matched to a gene. This CDR3 comprises 15 residues. CDR1 MNHEY and CDR2 SVGAGI come from the germline V gene. The CDR3 bases are TGTGCCAGCGGGTGGACAGGGGGCTTTAGTTCCGGCTACACCTTC. Translation gives CASGWTGGFSSGYTF.

The V and J genes are TRBV27 and TRBJ2-1; D not certain. The CDR3 extends over 15 amino acids. Trimming took off 7 bases at V and 0 bases at J, with 13 bases between the two ends. The germline V gene encodes CDR1 MNHEY and CDR2 SMNVEV (reference sequence). The CDR3 reads CASTLRWSSYNEQFF. CDR3 nucleotides: TGTGCCAGCACCCTAAGGTGGAGCTCCTACAATGAGCAGTTCTTC.

The chain links TRBV18 to TRBJ1-1; 9 bases agree with TRBD1. Looked up from germline, CDR1 is KGHSH and CDR2 is LQKENI. This CDR3 is 15 amino acids long. Trimming cost V 6 bases and J 4 bases; bases outside gene matches: 9. The CDR3 spells CASSQIPGQGTEAFF. The CDR3 DNA reads as TGTGCCAGCTCTCAGATTCCGGGACAGGGCACTGAAGCTTTCTTT.

The chain recombines TRBV18 with TRBJ1-4; D remains unclear. CDR3 length: 15 residues. CDR1 is KGHSH and CDR2 is LQKENI in the germline V gene. With 1 base removed from V and 3 bases from J, the gap between germline ends came to 9 bases. CDR3 coding DNA: TGTGCCAGCTCACCACAGTTGGGCTCTAATGAAAAACTGTTTTTT. Translation gives CASSPQLGSNEKLFF. Supplemented by reference TRBV18 and TRBJ1-4, the full variable domain reads NAGVMQNPRHLVRRRGQEARLRCSPMKGHSHVYWYRQLPEEGLKFMVYLQKENIIDESGMPKERFSAEFPKEGPSILRIQQVVRGDSAAYFCASSPQLGSNEKLFFGSGTQLSVL.

This sequence joins TRBV6-6 and TRBJ1-2, with 9 bases lining up with TRBD1. The CDR3 extends over 17 amino acids. CDR1 and CDR2 (germline): MNHNY, SVGAGI (reference sequence). V shed 5 bases and J 3 bases; nucleotides not matched to a gene: 13. The CDR3 nucleotides read TGTGCCAGCAGTCTCCGGGACAGGGACCCCTCTTACTATGGCTACACCTTC. Protein product: CASSLRDRDPSYYGYTF.

V and J are TRBV19 and TRBJ1-1; D possibly corresponds to TRBD1 (6 bases). In germline, CDR1 is LNHDA, CDR2 SQIVND (reference sequence). V gave up 5 bases and J gave up 0 bases, with 13 bases separating them. This CDR3 contains 15 residues. CDR3 DNA: TGTGCCAGTAGTTGGGGGGGGCGTTTGAACACTGAAGCTTTCTTT. It specifies CASSWGGRLNTEAFF.

This clone was counted between two and nine times. The chain has TRBV28 and TRBJ1-1; TRBD1 is a possible D gene (6 bases). The CDR3 contains 12 residues. V gave up 3 bases and J gave up 7 bases, with 9 bases separating them. Germline CDR1 and CDR2: MDHEN and SYDVKM. The CDR3 region has the DNA TGTGCCAGCAGTTTGGCGGACAGTGAAGCTTTCTTT. The encoded protein is CASSLADSEAFF.

The J gene is TRBJ2-5, the V gene TRBV10-3; D call uncertain. This CDR3 spans 13 amino acids. Germline lookup yields CDR1 ENHRY and CDR2 SYGVKD. The V and J ends lost 0 bases and 5 bases respectively, with 7 bases between them. The CDR3 loop is CAISESALETQYF. CDR3 nucleotide sequence: TGTGCCATCAGTGAGTCGGCCCTTGAGACCCAGTACTTC.

The rearrangement links TRBV6-4 to TRBJ1-2, with D possibly TRBD1 on 6 matching bases. Germline CDR1 and CDR2: MRHNA and SNTAGT. V dropped 0 bases and J dropped 8 bases, with 10 bases sitting between them. This CDR3 is built from 13 residues. The CDR3: CASSDSRDTGYTF. CDR3 DNA: TGTGCCAGCAGTGACTCGAGGGACACGGGCTACACCTTC.

V is TRBV6-6 and J is TRBJ1-2; tentatively, D is TRBD1 (6 bases). Looked up from germline, CDR1 is MNHNY and CDR2 is SVGAGI (reference sequence). V was trimmed by 7 bases and J by 6 bases, leaving 15 bases between them. The CDR3 covers 13 residues. CDR3 in DNA: TGTGCCAGCACCTTGGGGGGGCGGAATGGCTACACCTTC. Amino acids: CASTLGGRNGYTF.

CDR3 residues: CASSLSPTLNYGYTF. CDR3 nucleotides: TGTGCCAGCAGTTTATCGCCTACCCTCAACTATGGCTACACCTTC. The chain carries TRBV28 and TRBJ1-2; D not resolved. The CDR3 contains 15 residues. Trimming stripped 1 base from V and 2 bases from J, with 11 bases between. Germline assignment: CDR1 MDHEN and CDR2 SYDVKM.

The chain uses TRBV28 and TRBJ1-1, with D tentatively TRBD1 (6 bases). The CDR3 is 15 amino acids. V was trimmed by 8 bases and J by 4 bases, leaving 20 bases between them. Per the germline V gene, CDR1 is MDHEN and CDR2 is SYDVKM. As DNA, the CDR3 is TGTGCCAGCGACCATGGACTTGTAGGGGGCACTGAAGCTTTCTTT. Protein product: CASDHGLVGGTEAFF.

The rearrangement links TRBV3-1 (or the pseudogene TRBV3-2) to TRBJ2-7; D remains unclear. Germline loops: CDR1 LGHDT, CDR2 YNNKEL (reference sequence). V was pared by 5 bases and J by 3 bases, with 17 bases between. CDR3 size: 15 residues. The CDR3 is CASSLKARSVYEQYF. The CDR3 bases are TGTGCCAGCAGCTTGAAAGCGAGGTCGGTCTACGAGCAGTACTTC.